This TCR beta chain appears in the sequencing data of a study of blood T cell repertoires in COVID-19. Overall study context: Acute and convalescent COVID-19 specimens originated in the United States, Italy and Spain. In each case, the material was cDNA or gDNA derived from T cells, B-cell-depleted T cells, or PBMCs.

Original processing notes: Estimation of nucleated cell counts relied on the amplification of reference gene primers. Clones were read by immunoSEQ multiplex PCR, and TCRdb kept only the in-frame ones, dropping some. Clone size and the V and J calls come from that table; the DNA yielded D and trimming. The data hold fewer than 200,000 clones, with 80% to 90% observed a single time. Per the germline V gene, CDR1 is MGHRA and CDR2 is YSYEKL. This CDR3 is built from 15 residues. V lost 0 bases and J lost 9; bases outside the gene matches: 8. This clone was counted only a few times. The V gene is TRBV4-1, the J gene TRBJ2-1; 7 nucleotides line up with TRBD2. The receptor comes from a man aged 18 to 30 who had recovered from COVID-19. The sample was peripheral blood. The CDR3 protein is CASSQDDLAAAEQFF. The CDR3 DNA reads TGCGCCAGCAGCCAAGACGACCTAGCGGCGGCTGAGCAGTTCTTC.